This TCR beta chain stems from a study of glioma-infiltrating T cells (dated by TCRdb to 2016 to 2017). Background for the entire study: Sequencing of TCR alpha- and beta-chain repertoires was performed on glioma tissue, on non-neoplastic brain tissue, and on matched peripheral blood mononuclear cells. To measure divergence between tissue and blood T-cell populations, each tissue-infiltrating repertoire was compared with the peripheral blood repertoire of the same patient. Three low-grade glioma patients, several primary glioblastoma patients, and three non-glioma patients who contributed non-neoplastic brain tissue made up the paired cohort.

Findings and caveats that apply to the study as a whole: In non-neoplastic patients, VJ-independent divergence between tissue and blood fell below expectation, whereas in all gliomas, and especially in low-grade gliomas, the divergence rose above expectation. Very few CDR3 sequences were shared between tissue and blood, attributed to high CDR3 diversity and limited sampling. Group comparisons were based on small numbers of patients: three non-neoplastic, three low-grade glioma and 7 to 9 glioblastoma patients.

The iRepertoire nested amplicon-rescue multiplex PCR (arm-PCR) platform was used to amplify TCR alpha and beta CDR3 regions from RNA. The input for one-step reverse transcription and amplification was about 95-450 ng of either tissue mRNA or PBMC total RNA. Following bead purification, Illumina adapters were added by a secondary multiplex PCR, and the libraries were gel-purified between 200 and 400 bp. Libraries carried internal 6-nucleotide barcodes used for demultiplexing. The libraries were sequenced on an Illumina MiSeq using 2x220 or 2x250 nucleotide paired-end reads. Per the original workflow: Paired reads were merged using FLASH 1.2.11 and aligned with BWA-MEM to the GRCh37 human genome, and TRA and TRB reads were then extracted. V and J assignment used an IMGT-derived reference of cassette sequences and CDR3 motifs that included pseudogenes. Reads were translated in three frames, and productive CDR3s were defined as those with a C...FGXG motif and no stop codons. A clonotype was defined as a unique combination of a V-J cassette pair and a CDR3 amino acid sequence. Filtering of reads was based on Hamming distance, with the threshold set by the sequence error rate of each sample in mapped regions. TCRdb reworked the public reads: Q25 trimming with fastp, MiXCR clone assembly, productive beta chains retained. Entries are consolidated by CDR3 protein sequence, retaining the most common genes and DNA. The V and J calls here are based on TCRdb, not the publication. The sample includes about 140,000 distinct CDR3 sequences, with 35% to 50% observed a single time. Over 15% of the sample belongs to the ten largest clones.

Inclusive of the bounding cysteine and phenylalanine, the CDR3 is 15 residues long. Only CDR3 DNA is held: 45 bases, read in frame from base 1. The CDR1 and CDR2 encoded by the germline V gene (reference sequence) are MNHNY and SVGAGI. V trim: 0 bases; J trim: 5 bases; unmatched bases: 5. About this clonotype: Its antigen is unknown. No base qualities exist here, and no much larger clone lies one base off it.

The V and J segments used are TRBV6-6 and TRBJ2-5; TRBD1 fits 8 bases in the junction. Sequences were obtained from glioma tissue, nonneoplastic brain tissue, or PBMCs (not recorded which). This clonotype was obtained from a human donor with low-grade glioma or glioblastoma, undergoing nonglioma brain surgery, or in good health (not recorded which). The nucleotide sequence is TGTGCCAGCAGTTACTCTGGGACAGGTTTGGAGACCCAGTACTTC. Translated, this gives CASSYSGTGLETQYF.